The entry below describes one TCR beta chain. What it binds is not known. The investigators reverse transcribed all of the isolated RNA, so they sequenced expressed TCRB transcripts. Sequencing was performed with immunoSEQ multiplex PCR; in TCRdb, only in-frame clones are kept and a portion is missing. The sample includes about 320,000 clones, 13% to 15% seen only once; the top ten take about 6.6%. These data are taken from a study of beta chain features in type 1 diabetes. The J segment lost 2 bases and the V segment lost 6 bases, leaving 10 bases of the junction unmatched. The CDR3 spans 15 residues. Germline V lookup: CDR1 LGHNT, CDR2 FRNRAP. Study results and caveats: Across patients, naive, central memory and Treg TCRB repertoires exhibited apparently greater similarity than was observed across healthy donors.

The sequence was collected from a man aged 25 to 40 in good health. The V and J genes are TRBV12-5 and TRBJ2-7; 7 bases align to TRBD1. Sequencing was carried out using central memory CD4+ T cells from blood. The CDR3: CASGPRDSRPYEQYF. CDR3 bases: TGTGCTAGTGGCCCCCGGGACAGCCGACCCTACGAGCAGTACTTC.